The present TCR beta chain was sequenced within a study of T cell responses to AZD1222 COVID-19 vaccine. General study results and limits: Just 5 or 6 AZD1222 recipients tested seropositive at baseline. A rise in Spike-specific TCR breadth and depth followed two AZD1222 doses. Donors, mostly white British, included more females; clonal diversity was possibly underestimated.

The CDR3 length is 20 residues. CDR1 is SGDLS and CDR2 is YYNGEE in the germline V gene. Trimming stripped 4 bases from V and 0 bases from J, with 26 bases between. Measured with immunoSEQ multiplex PCR; TCRdb has only the in-frame clones, and not every one. This sample yields 90,000 to 120,000 clones, of which 92% are seen a single time; roughly 1.1% belongs to the top ten. Turning to this clone: The antigen is not known.

The chain recombines TRBV9 with TRBJ2-1, with a weak D call TRBD2 (6 bases). Material: peripheral blood, obtained on day 0 of AZD1222 vaccination. The sequence came from an adult in good health. CDR3 region: CASSHRTSLQDGSSYNEQFF. In nucleotides, the CDR3 is TGTGCCAGCAGCCACCGCACTAGCCTTCAGGACGGGAGCTCCTACAATGAGCAGTTCTTC.